This is a list of T cell receptor beta chains from one sample in a study of cytomegalovirus exposure and HLA in healthy donors. Measured with immunoSEQ multiplex PCR; TCRdb has only the in-frame clones, and not every one. Of 150,000 to 200,000 clones listed, approximately 81% are singletons. The specimen was PBMCs. These receptors were obtained from a man aged 18 to 29 in good health and CMV-seropositive. Both conserved end residues are part of each CDR3. D genes are given only for firm matches. Only some rows state a clone size, as once, few, many or a class for expanded clones.

>-|TRBJ1-1|TRBV28|TRBD1
TGTGCCAGCAGTTCAACCGGGACAGGGAGGAGCACTGAAGCTTTCTTT
CASSSTGTGRSTEAFF
>-|TRBJ2-3|TRBV5-6|TRBD1
TGTGCCAGCAGTGACCGGGACAGGGTCACAGATACGCAGTATTTT
CASSDRDRVTDTQYF
>-|TRBJ2-3|TRBV25-1|TRBD2
TGTGCCAGCAGCGGACTAGCGGATACGCAGTATTTT
CASSGLADTQYF
>-|TRBJ2-2|TRBV5-8|TRBD2
TGTGCCAGCAGCTTATCCGGGACTAGCGGATACACCGGGGAGCTGTTTTTT
CASSLSGTSGYTGELFF
>-|TRBJ2-2|TRBV5-4|TRBD2
TGTGCCAGCAGCCTCGGACTAGCGGGAGGGGACACCGGGGAGCTGTTTTTT
CASSLGLAGGDTGELFF
>-|TRBJ1-1|TRBV5-4|TRBD1
TGTGCCAGCAGCTCGCGCATGACAGGGGGCACTGAAGCTTTCTTT
CASSSRMTGGTEAFF
>few|TRBJ2-7|TRBV19|-
TGTGCCAGTACAGGCCAGGGCGCCTACGAGCAGTACTTC
CASTGQGAYEQYF
>-|TRBJ2-1|TRBV5-4|TRBD1
TGTGCCAGCAGCACCGGGACAGCGCCCTACAATGAGCAGTTCTTC
CASSTGTAPYNEQFF
>once|TRBJ1-1|TRBV2|TRBD1
TGTGCCAGCAGTCCACCCGGGACAGGGGTCATGAACACTGAAGCTTTCTTT
CASSPPGTGVMNTEAFF
>-|TRBJ2-1|TRBV10-3|-
TGTGCCATCAGTGACGGGAGCTCCTACAATGAGCAGTTCTTC
CAISDGSSYNEQFF
>-|TRBJ2-1|TRBV28|TRBD1
TGTGCCAGCGGACACAGGGGCAGCAATGAGCAGTTCTTC
CASGHRGSNEQFF
>-|TRBJ2-7|TRBV30|-
TGTGCCTGCACCGCGCTCTCCTACGAGCAGTACTTC
CACTALSYEQYF
>-|TRBJ2-7|TRBV10-3|-
TGTGCCATCAGTGGGGCTTGGGACGGGGGGCCGTCCTACGAGCAGTACTTC
CAISGAWDGGPSYEQYF
>-|TRBJ1-5|TRBV5-1|TRBD1
TGCGCCAGCAGCCAGGATGGGACAGGGGGTCAGCCCCAGCATTTT
CASSQDGTGGQPQHF
>-|TRBJ2-1|TRBV6-5|-
TGTGCCAGCAGTGAAACAGTTGACCATGAGCAGTTCTTC
CASSETVDHEQFF
>-|TRBJ2-1|TRBV27|-
TGTGCCAGCAGTTTATCTCCCGGGACACCCTCCTACAATGAGCAGTTCTTC
CASSLSPGTPSYNEQFF
>-|TRBJ2-1|TRBV30|-
TGTGCCTGGAGACTCTACAATGAGCAGTTCTTC
CAWRLYNEQFF